Presented here are 14 T cell receptor beta chains from one specimen sequenced in a study of CD8 T cells in ankylosing spondylitis. Study results and caveats: A TCR beta motif of several highly homologous variants appeared characteristic of ankylosing spondylitis blood.

No antigen has been assigned to these receptors. TCRdb called the 5' RACE reads again in MiXCR, with one record for every CDR3 protein. This sample yields 500,000 to 550,000 distinct CDR3 sequences, of which roughly 12% are seen a single time; 6.8% belongs to the top ten. Sequencing used blood, either unsorted or a sorted T cell fraction (not recorded which). The receptors come from a male donor with ankylosing spondylitis.

This clonotype occurred a few times. The chain links TRBV20-1 to TRBJ2-5; D is uncertain. This CDR3 region has 10 residues. Trimming removed 6 bases at V and 5 bases at J, with 7 bases between. CDR1 is DFQATT and CDR2 is SNEGSKA in the germline V gene (reference sequence). In DNA form, the CDR3 reads TGCAGTGCCGGCTACGAGACCCAGTACTTC. Translated: CSAGYETQYF.

Many counts were recorded for this clonotype. The chain couples TRBV18 to TRBJ1-2, with D possibly TRBD1 on 5 matching bases. Trimming cost V 3 bases and J 3 bases, with 8 bases left between them. In germline, CDR1 is KGHSH, CDR2 LQKENI. The length of the CDR3 is 13 residues. CDR3 region: CASSPGQDYGYTF. The CDR3 DNA reads TGTGCCAGCTCACCGGGGCAGGACTATGGCTACACCTTC.

This clonotype was picked up a small number of times. The V and J genes are TRBV27 and TRBJ1-1, with a possible D match to TRBD1 (5 bases). The CDR3 consists of 13 residues. CDR1 and CDR2 from the germline V gene are MNHEY and SMNVEV (reference sequence). V was clipped by 7 bases and J by 9 bases, with 18 bases between them. CDR3 sequence reads: CASIVNQGSQAFF. CDR3 bases: TGTGCCAGCATCGTCAATCAGGGCTCCCAAGCTTTCTTT.

At least ten counts were recorded for this clonotype. The CDR3 DNA follows: TGTGCCAGCAGTCCGGACGATCATGGAAACACCATATATTTT. Protein sequence: CASSPDDHGNTIYF. The J gene is TRBJ1-3, the V gene TRBV12-3 or TRBV12-4, with D unresolved. The germline V and J ends were trimmed by 5 bases and 3 bases, with 11 bases remaining between them. The CDR3 spans 14 residues.

The table lists this clonotype with a few counts. This chain joins TRBV10-3 and TRBJ1-1, with D possibly TRBD1 on 5 matching bases. The CDR3 extends over 14 amino acids. Germline lookup yields CDR1 ENHRY and CDR2 SYGVKD. The CDR3 loop is CAMKRGGDHTEAFF. In DNA, the CDR3 is TGTGCAATGAAACGGGGCGGTGACCACACTGAAGCTTTCTTT.

The chain couples TRBV4-1 to TRBJ1-3; a possible D gene is TRBD1 (5 bases). Deletions cut 2 bases from V and 1 base from J, with 15 bases between. From germline, CDR1 is MGHRA and CDR2 YSYEKL. CDR3 length: 17 amino acids. CDR3 amino acids: CASSQRAGQSSGNTIYF. DNA for the CDR3: TGCGCCAGCAGCCAAAGGGCAGGGCAGTCTTCTGGAAACACCATATATTTT.

The V and J genes are TRBV7-9 and TRBJ1-3; no reliable D call. Germline assignment: CDR1 SEHNR and CDR2 FQNEAQ (reference sequence). Trimming took 2 bases from V and 0 from J, leaving 11 bases between them. The CDR3 extends over 16 amino acids. The CDR3 region has the DNA TGTGCCAGCAGCTTACTTTTGGGGAGCTCTGGAAACACCATATATTTT. Translation gives CASSLLLGSSGNTIYF.

This clonotype was recorded a few times. This rearrangement joins TRBV7-6 to TRBJ2-7, with TRBD1 matching 9 bases. Trimming took 4 bases from V and 2 from J; bases not matched to a gene: 9. Germline CDR1 reads SGHVS; CDR2 reads FNYEAQ. CDR3 length equals 16 residues. The chain's CDR3 is CASSSGPHRGPYEQYF. The CDR3 DNA sequence: TGTGCCAGCAGCTCTGGGCCCCACAGGGGGCCCTACGAGCAGTACTTC. The variable domain in full, completed from reference TRBV7-6 and TRBJ2-7, reads GAGVSQSPRYKVTKRGQDVALRCDPISGHVSLYWYRQALGQGPEFLTYFNYEAQQDKSGLPNDRFSAERPEGSISTLTIQRTEQRDSAMYRCASSSGPHRGPYEQYFGPGTRLTVT.

This clonotype has ten or more counts. The V and J genes are TRBV7-9 and TRBJ2-7; TRBD2 is a possible D gene (5 bases). From germline, CDR1 is SEHNR and CDR2 FQNEAQ (reference sequence). This CDR3 region has 12 residues. Trimming took 9 bases from V and 3 from J, leaving 12 bases between them. The CDR3 DNA reads as TGTGCCAGGGACGGGGTGGACTACGAGCAGTACGTC. This codes for CARDGVDYEQYV.

This clonotype was counted ten times or more. The V call is TRBV28, the J call TRBJ2-7, with 10 bases identical to TRBD1. This CDR3 has 14 residues. Germline loops: CDR1 MDHEN, CDR2 SYDVKM. J lost 5 bases, V lost 5 bases, and 6 bases had no gene match. In nucleotides, the CDR3 is TGTGCCAGCAGTAACCGACAGGGGGCCGACGAGCAGTACGTC. It translates to CASSNRQGADEQYV.

This clonotype was observed many times. The chain employs TRBV5-1 and TRBJ2-1; D gene unclear. The CDR3 contains 15 residues. Looked up from germline, CDR1 is SGHRS and CDR2 is YFSETQ. V was shortened by 0 bases and J by 8 bases, with 15 bases between the two germline ends. The CDR3 coding sequence is TGCGCCAGCAGCTTGGCTAGAGGATTTCTATATGAGCAGTTCTTC. This gives the protein CASSLARGFLYEQFF. Full variable domain (remainder filled in from reference TRBV5-1 and TRBJ2-1): KAGVTQTPRYLIKTRGQQVTLSCSPISGHRSVSWYQQTPGQGLQFLFEYFSETQRNKGNFPGRFSGRQFSNSRSEMNVSTLELGDSALYLCASSLARGFLYEQFFGPGTRLTVL.

The chain links TRBV7-6 to TRBJ2-2, with TRBD1 matching over 7 bases. Germline-derived CDR1 and CDR2 are SGHVS and FNYEAQ. V shed 5 bases and J 2 bases; nucleotides not matched to a gene: 8. CDR3 length: 16 residues. The DNA for the CDR3 is TGTGCCAGCAGCCGTATCCGGGACAGCAACACCGGGGAGCTGTTTTTT. Its protein product is CASSRIRDSNTGELFF.

The chain couples TRBV30 to TRBJ2-7; D not certain. Per germline, CDR1 GTSNPN and CDR2 SVGIG (reference sequence). The CDR3 has 12 amino acids. Deletions cut 7 bases from V and 4 bases from J, with 14 bases between. The CDR3 here is CAFEKTRYEQYF. CDR3 coding DNA: TGTGCCTTCGAAAAGACACGATACGAGCAGTACTTC. Filled out from reference TRBV30 and TRBJ2-7, the complete variable domain reads SQTIHQWPATLVQPVGSPLSLECTVEGTSNPNLYWYRQAAGRGLQLLFYSVGIGQISSEVPQNLSASRPQDRQFILSSKKLLLSDSGFYLCAFEKTRYEQYFGPGTRLTVT.

This chain uses TRBV11-2 with TRBJ2-1; no reliable D call. The CDR3 is made up of 12 amino acids. Germline values: CDR1 SGHAT, CDR2 FQNNGV. V lost 4 bases and J lost 9, with 10 bases in between. The CDR3 nucleotides read TGTGCCAGCAGCTCTAGTGGCAGTGAGCAGTTCTTC. This translates into CASSSSGSEQFF. The full variable domain, completed using reference TRBV11-2 and TRBJ2-1, is EAGVAQSPRYKIIEKRQSVAFWCNPISGHATLYWYQQILGQGPKLLIQFQNNGVVDDSQLPKDRFSAERLKGVDSTLKIQPAKLEDSAVYLCASSSSGSEQFFGPGTRLTVL.